The present TCR beta chain was sequenced within a study of blood T cell repertoires in COVID-19. Study summary: The study drew acute and convalescent COVID-19 samples from the United States, Italy and Spain. Sample material is recorded as cDNA or gDNA derived from T cells, B-cell-depleted T cells, or PBMCs.

V lost 4 bases and J 5 bases, leaving 10 bases between the germline ends. From germline, CDR1 is SGHRS and CDR2 YFSETQ. This CDR3 has 13 amino acids. In the original analysis: Amplification with reference gene primers provided the estimates of nucleated cell counts. Sequencing was performed with immunoSEQ multiplex PCR; in TCRdb, only in-frame clones are kept and a portion is missing. V and J calls and clone size are copied from that table; D and trimming were computed from the DNA. Counted here are some 97,000 clones, just under 85% occurring once; the ten biggest clones make up 13%. This TCR came from a man aged 50 to 59 with active or convalescent COVID-19. The sequenced sample was peripheral blood. V usage is TRBV5-1 and J usage is TRBJ2-1, with D perhaps TRBD1 (5 bases). CDR3 bases: TGCGCCAGCAGCAAATCAGGGAACAATGAGCAGTTCTTC. Translation gives CASSKSGNNEQFF.